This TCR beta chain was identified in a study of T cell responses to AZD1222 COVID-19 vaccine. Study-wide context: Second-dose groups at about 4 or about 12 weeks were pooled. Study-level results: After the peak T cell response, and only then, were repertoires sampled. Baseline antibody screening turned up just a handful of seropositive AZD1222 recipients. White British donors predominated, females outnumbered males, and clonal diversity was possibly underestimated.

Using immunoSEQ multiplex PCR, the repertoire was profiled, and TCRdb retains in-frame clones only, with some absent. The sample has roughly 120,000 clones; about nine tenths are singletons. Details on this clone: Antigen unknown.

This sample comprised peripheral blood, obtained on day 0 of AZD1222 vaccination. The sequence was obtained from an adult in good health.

CDR3 protein: CAWSRGQRFNEKLFF. CDR3 bases: TGTGCCTGGAGTAGGGGACAGCGGTTTAATGAAAAACTGTTTTTT. This sequence joins TRBV30 and TRBJ1-4, with 7 nucleotides matching TRBD1. V was clipped by 2 bases and J by 4 bases; unmatched bases: 7. Looked up from germline, CDR1 is GTSNPN and CDR2 is SVGIG (reference sequence). The CDR3 sequence is 15 residues long.